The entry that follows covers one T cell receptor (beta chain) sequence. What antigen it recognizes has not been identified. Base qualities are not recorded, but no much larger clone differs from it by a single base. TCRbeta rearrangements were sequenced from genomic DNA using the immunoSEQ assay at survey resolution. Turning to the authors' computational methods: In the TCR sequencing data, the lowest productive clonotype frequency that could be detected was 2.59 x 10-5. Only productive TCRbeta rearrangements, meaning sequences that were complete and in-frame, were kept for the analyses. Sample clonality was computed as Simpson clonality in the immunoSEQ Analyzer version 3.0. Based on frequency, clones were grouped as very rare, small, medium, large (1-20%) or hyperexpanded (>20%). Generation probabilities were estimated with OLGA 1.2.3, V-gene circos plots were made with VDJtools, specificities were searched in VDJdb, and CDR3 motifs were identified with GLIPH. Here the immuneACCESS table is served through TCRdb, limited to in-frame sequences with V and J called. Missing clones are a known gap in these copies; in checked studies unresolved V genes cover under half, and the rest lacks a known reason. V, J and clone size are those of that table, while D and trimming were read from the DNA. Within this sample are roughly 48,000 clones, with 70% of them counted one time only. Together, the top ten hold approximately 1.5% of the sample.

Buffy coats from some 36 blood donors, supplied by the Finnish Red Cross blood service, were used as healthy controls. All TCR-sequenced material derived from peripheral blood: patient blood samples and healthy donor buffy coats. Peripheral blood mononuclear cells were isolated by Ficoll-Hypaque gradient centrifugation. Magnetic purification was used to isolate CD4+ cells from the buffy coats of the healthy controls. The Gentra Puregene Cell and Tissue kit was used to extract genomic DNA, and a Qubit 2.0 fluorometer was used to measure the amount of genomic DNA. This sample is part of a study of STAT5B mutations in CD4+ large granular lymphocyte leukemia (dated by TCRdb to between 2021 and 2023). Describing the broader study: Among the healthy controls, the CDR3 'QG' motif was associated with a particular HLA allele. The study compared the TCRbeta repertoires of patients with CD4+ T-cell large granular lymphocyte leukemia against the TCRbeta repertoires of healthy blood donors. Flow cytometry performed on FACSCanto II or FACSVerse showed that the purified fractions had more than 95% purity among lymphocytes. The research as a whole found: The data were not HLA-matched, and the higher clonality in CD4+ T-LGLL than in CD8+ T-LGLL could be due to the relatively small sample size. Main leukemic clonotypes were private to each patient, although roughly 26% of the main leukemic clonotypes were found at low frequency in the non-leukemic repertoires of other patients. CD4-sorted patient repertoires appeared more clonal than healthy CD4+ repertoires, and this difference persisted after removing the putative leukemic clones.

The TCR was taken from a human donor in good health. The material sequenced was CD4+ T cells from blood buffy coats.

The DNA sequence is TGTGCCAGCACCGAAGGGACAGACTCCTACGAGCAGTACGTC. The resulting protein is CASTEGTDSYEQYV. Rearrangement joined TRBV25-1 to TRBJ2-7, with 7 junctional bases fitting TRBD1. Including cysteine and valine, the CDR3 has 14 amino acids. Kept here is only the CDR3 DNA, which spans 42 bases and is read in frame from base 1. CDR1 is given as MGHDK and CDR2 as SYGVNS, both from the germline V gene. The junction shows trimming of 7 bases on V and 0 bases on J, and the gene matches do not reach 6 bases of it.